The 27 T cell receptor beta chains reported below all come from one sample, sequenced in a study of blood T cell repertoires in COVID-19. The data were produced by immunoSEQ multiplex PCR, yet TCRdb's version contains in-frame clones alone and is incomplete. The repertoire holds roughly 78,000 clones, with about nine tenths as singletons. Material for sequencing was peripheral blood. The receptors were gathered from an older woman with acute or convalescent COVID-19.

This rearrangement joins TRBV6-1 to TRBJ2-7, with D unresolved. This CDR3 has 15 amino acids. V was clipped by 3 bases and J by 0 bases, with 12 bases between them. Germline V lookup: CDR1 MNHNS, CDR2 SASEGT. The CDR3 DNA reads TGTGCCAGCAGTGAGAGGCAGACGAGCTCCTACGAGCAGTACTTC. It yields the protein CASSERQTSSYEQYF.

V is TRBV6-2 or TRBV6-3 and J is TRBJ1-1, with 9 bases fitting TRBD1. The trim removed 4 bases at V and 6 bases at J, leaving 12 bases unmatched. CDR1 and CDR2 from the germline V gene are MNHEY and SVGEGT. The CDR3 has 16 amino acids. The CDR3 bases are TGTGCCAGCAGTTCCCACCTCGGGACAGGGAGCTCTGAAGCTTTCTTT. Translation gives CASSSHLGTGSSEAFF.

The chain recombines TRBV5-6 with TRBJ2-2, with D possibly matching TRBD2 (5 bases). Trimming stripped 4 bases from V and 4 bases from J, with 11 bases between. The length of the CDR3 is 14 residues. Germline-derived CDR1 and CDR2 are SGHDT and YYEEEE. The CDR3 coding sequence is TGTGCCAGCAGCCCCCAGCGGCGCACCGGGGAGCTGTTTTTT. Its translation: CASSPQRRTGELFF.

This clone came up once. The rearrangement links TRBV14 to TRBJ2-1; TRBD2 is a possible D gene (6 bases). The V gene's germline CDR1 is SGHDN and CDR2 FVKESK. The CDR3 contains 15 residues. Between the trimmed V and J ends, which lost 1 base and 6 bases, there was a span of 13 bases. The DNA of the CDR3 is TGTGCCAGCAGCCAAGCGGCGGGGAGTGTCAATGAGCAGTTCTTC. This translates into CASSQAAGSVNEQFF.

This clone occurred a few times. This chain uses TRBV7-2 with TRBJ1-1, with TRBD1 as a possible D gene (6 bases). The CDR3 contains 12 residues. Between the trimmed V and J ends, which lost 0 bases and 11 bases, there was a span of 10 bases. Germline V CDR1 and CDR2: SGHTA, FQGNSA. The CDR3: CASSLARGAAFF. The CDR3 coding sequence is TGTGCCAGCAGCTTAGCGCGGGGGGCGGCTTTCTTT.

The chain links TRBV19 to TRBJ1-1; possibly TRBD1 for D (6 bases). Trimming left V 4 bases short and J 2 bases short, with 20 bases between. This CDR3 is 17 amino acids long. CDR1 is LNHDA, CDR2 SQIVND, per germline (reference sequence). The CDR3 protein is CASSTQPFGTPNTEAFF. DNA for the CDR3: TGTGCCAGTAGTACCCAGCCCTTCGGGACACCTAACACTGAAGCTTTCTTT.

The V call is TRBV6-2 or TRBV6-3, the J call TRBJ1-5; possible D gene TRBD1, 5 bases. The ends were cut back, 5 bases at V and 0 bases at J, with 14 bases in the middle. CDR3 length equals 16 residues. Germline CDR1 is MNHEY and CDR2 is SVGEGT. CDR3: CASSTKQVISNQPQHF. In DNA form, the CDR3 reads TGTGCCAGCAGTACAAAACAGGTTATTAGCAATCAGCCCCAGCATTTT.

This clone was picked up a small number of times. V usage is TRBV6-2 or TRBV6-3 and J usage is TRBJ1-6; TRBD1 matches 11 bases. The V gene's germline CDR1 is MNHEY and CDR2 SVGEGT. J was trimmed by 9 bases and V by 6 bases; bases with no gene match: 10. The length of the CDR3 is 16 residues. CDR3 DNA: TGTGCCAGCAGCCCAGCGGGACAGGGGGTAGTTTCACCCCTCCACTTT. Amino acids: CASSPAGQGVVSPLHF.

The chain joins TRBV5-1 to TRBJ1-3, with 8 bases lining up with TRBD1. This CDR3 contains 14 residues. After removal of 5 bases from V and 3 bases from J, the junction contained 4 bases not matched to a gene. Germline loops: CDR1 SGHRS, CDR2 YFSETQ. DNA for the CDR3: TGCGCCAGCAGAGCCGGGACAGGTGGAAACACCATATATTTT. Protein product: CASRAGTGGNTIYF.

The gene calls are TRBV28 and TRBJ1-6; D uncertain. Germline values: CDR1 MDHEN, CDR2 SYDVKM. The CDR3 covers 13 residues. V lost 10 bases and J lost 10, with 17 bases in between. CDR3 amino acids: CATTRESDSPLHF. The CDR3 DNA reads TGTGCCACCACTCGGGAGAGTGACTCACCCCTCCACTTT.

This clone was recorded only once. This sequence joins TRBV30 and TRBJ1-4; 7 nucleotides line up with TRBD1. The CDR3 consists of 15 residues. V dropped 7 bases and J dropped 3; count of bases not matched to a gene: 11. Per germline, CDR1 GTSNPN and CDR2 SVGIG (reference sequence). The CDR3 sequence is CALAEGADANEKLFF. DNA for the CDR3: TGTGCCTTAGCAGAGGGGGCGGATGCTAATGAAAAACTGTTTTTT.

V is TRBV18 and J is TRBJ2-1; 9 positions match TRBD2. Germline V lookup: CDR1 KGHSH, CDR2 LQKENI. Trimming removed 8 bases from V and 5 bases from J; junction bases left unmatched: 19. This CDR3 comprises 18 residues. CDR3 in amino acids: CASTREAGGPSWNNEQFF. CDR3 coding DNA: TGTGCCAGCACCCGAGAGGCGGGAGGGCCCTCATGGAACAATGAGCAGTTCTTC.

The V and J genes are TRBV29-1 and TRBJ2-1; weak D call: TRBD1 (6 bases). The germline gives CDR1 SQVTM, CDR2 ANQGSEA. V was trimmed by 3 bases and J by 7 bases, leaving 16 bases between them. This CDR3 comprises 14 residues. Here the CDR3 DNA reads TGCAGCGTTGAGGCAGGGGCATTGAGGAATGAGCAGTTCTTC. This translates into CSVEAGALRNEQFF.

By sample fraction, this clone is medium-sized. The rearrangement uses TRBV7-2 and TRBJ1-2; unclear D gene. The CDR3 length is 15 residues. Trimming left V 5 bases short and J 2 bases short, with 15 bases between. CDR1 is SGHTA and CDR2 is FQGNSA in the germline V gene. CDR3 bases: TGTGCCAGCAGCCTCAATAGTTGGGAGAACTATGGCTACACCTTC. This gives the protein CASSLNSWENYGYTF.

Only one count was recorded for this clone. The gene calls are TRBV24-1 and TRBJ2-1, with D tentatively TRBD2 (6 bases). V shed 0 bases and J shed 8 bases, with 13 bases lying between them. CDR1 KGHDR and CDR2 SFDVKD come from the germline V gene. This CDR3 has 15 residues. CDR3: CATSDLSGGGDEQFF. CDR3 sequence (DNA): TGTGCCACCAGTGATTTGTCCGGCGGCGGGGATGAGCAGTTCTTC.

This clone was observed a single time. The V and J genes are TRBV5-1 and TRBJ1-2; 7 bases are a match to TRBD1. V dropped 4 bases and J dropped 1; count of bases not matched to a gene: 7. The CDR3 runs to 15 residues. Germline V CDR1 and CDR2: SGHRS, YFSETQ. CDR3 region: CASSDDRAGNYGYTF. CDR3 DNA: TGCGCCAGCAGCGATGACAGGGCGGGTAACTATGGCTACACCTTC. The entire variable domain, with the rest obtained from reference TRBV5-1 and TRBJ1-2, is as follows: KAGVTQTPRYLIKTRGQQVTLSCSPISGHRSVSWYQQTPGQGLQFLFEYFSETQRNKGNFPGRFSGRQFSNSRSEMNVSTLELGDSALYLCASSDDRAGNYGYTFGSGTRLTVV.

The rearrangement links TRBV28 to TRBJ2-3; 12 bases align to TRBD2. CDR3 length equals 16 residues. The junction had 4 bases not matched to a gene; V was cut back by 4 bases and J by 2 bases. In germline, CDR1 is MDHEN, CDR2 SYDVKM. CDR3: CASSSGLAGHTDTQYF. The DNA of the CDR3 is TGTGCCAGCAGTTCAGGACTAGCGGGACACACAGATACGCAGTATTTT.

This chain uses TRBV5-1 with TRBJ2-2; weak D call: TRBD2 (6 bases). The CDR3 length is 14 residues. V lost 1 base and J lost 4, with 8 bases in between. Germline V gene sequence: CDR1 SGHRS, CDR2 YFSETQ. CDR3 in DNA: TGCGCCAGCAGCTTGTGGCGGGGCACCGGGGAGCTGTTTTTT. The encoded protein is CASSLWRGTGELFF.

This chain joins TRBV14 and TRBJ1-6, with 7 bases fitting TRBD1. The germline gives CDR1 SGHDN, CDR2 FVKESK. V was clipped by 5 bases and J by 7 bases; unmatched bases: 11. CDR3 size: 16 residues. The CDR3 region is CASSSLGGLKNSPLHF. The DNA of the CDR3 is TGTGCCAGCAGCTCCCTAGGGGGCTTGAAGAATTCACCCCTCCACTTT.

This chain uses TRBV18 with TRBJ2-7; 13 bases are a match to TRBD2. This CDR3 region has 16 residues. With 3 bases clipped from V and 6 bases from J, the junction kept 8 bases outside the gene matches. Germline values: CDR1 KGHSH, CDR2 LQKENI. The DNA for the CDR3 is TGTGCCAGCTCACCCAAGGGACTAGCGGGAAGTGGCGAGCAGTACTTC. Translated: CASSPKGLAGSGEQYF.

The chain has TRBV3-1 (or the pseudogene TRBV3-2) and TRBJ1-2; D not resolved. CDR1 and CDR2 from the germline V gene are LGHDT and YNNKEL (reference sequence). V lost 4 bases and J 4 bases, leaving 16 bases between the germline ends. The CDR3 totals 15 residues. The CDR3 DNA follows: TGTGCCAGCAGCCTCAGTCAGGCGTGGGCCTATGGCTACACCTTC. Its translation is CASSLSQAWAYGYTF.

This rearrangement joins TRBV4-3 to TRBJ1-4, with D hard to call. V was trimmed by 0 bases and J by 7 bases, leaving 12 bases between them. There are 15 residues in the CDR3. Germline CDR1 reads LGHNA; CDR2 reads YSLEER. This CDR3 reads CASSQDIKAGEKLFF. CDR3 DNA: TGCGCCAGCAGCCAAGATATCAAAGCGGGTGAAAAACTGTTTTTT.

There are a few counts of this clone. V usage is TRBV5-1 and J usage is TRBJ2-5; weak D call: TRBD1 (6 bases). V was shortened by 4 bases and J by 5 bases, with 15 bases between the two germline ends. The CDR3 sequence is 14 residues long. Germline V gene data show CDR1 as SGHRS and CDR2 as YFSETQ. The CDR3 bases are TGCGCCAGCAGCACGGGACATCCCACGGAGACCCAGTACTTC. This gives the protein CASSTGHPTETQYF. Looking up the rest from reference TRBV5-1 and TRBJ2-5 gives the full variable domain: KAGVTQTPRYLIKTRGQQVTLSCSPISGHRSVSWYQQTPGQGLQFLFEYFSETQRNKGNFPGRFSGRQFSNSRSEMNVSTLELGDSALYLCASSTGHPTETQYFGPGTRLLVL.

The V gene is TRBV6-5, the J gene TRBJ1-1, with D hard to call. The CDR3 is made up of 13 amino acids. Germline CDR1 is MNHEY and CDR2 is SVGAGI. The germline V and J ends were trimmed by 7 bases and 10 bases, with 19 bases remaining between them. CDR3 amino acids: CASTPRRGSAAFF. CDR3 coding DNA: TGTGCCAGCACCCCTCGACGAGGATCTGCAGCTTTCTTT.

This chain links TRBV7-9 with TRBJ1-5; TRBD1 is a possible D gene (6 bases). CDR1 and CDR2 (germline): SEHNR, FQNEAQ (reference sequence). The CDR3 runs 16 residues. V was clipped by 2 bases and J by 0 bases, with 11 bases between them. The CDR3, as DNA: TGTGCCAGCAGCTTATTCGGGACAAATAGCAATCAGCCCCAGCATTTT. Translated, it gives CASSLFGTNSNQPQHF.

This clone has a handful of counts. V gene TRBV7-2 combines with J gene TRBJ2-5; 7 nucleotides agree with TRBD1. J lost 3 bases, V lost 6 bases, and 10 bases had no gene match. In germline, CDR1 is SGHTA, CDR2 FQGNSA. The CDR3 spans 15 residues. CDR3 amino acids: CASSSRQGRKETQYF. In DNA, the CDR3 is TGTGCCAGCAGTTCTCGACAGGGTAGGAAAGAGACCCAGTACTTC.

The chain has TRBV28 and TRBJ1-4; TRBD1 aligns across 9 bases. With V trimmed by 2 bases and J by 10 bases, 8 bases remained unmatched. CDR3 length: 15 amino acids. CDR1 and CDR2 (germline): MDHEN, SYDVKM. The DNA for the CDR3 is TGTGCCAGCAGTTTAAGGTGGGACAGGGATAGAAAACTGTTTTTT. Its protein is CASSLRWDRDRKLFF. Variable domain in full (rest from reference TRBV28 and TRBJ1-4): DVKVTQSSRYLVKRTGEKVFLECVQDMDHENMFWYRQDPGLGLRLIYFSYDVKMKEKGDIPEGYSVSREKKERFSLILESASTNQTSMYLCASSLRWDRDRKLFFGSGTQLSVL.